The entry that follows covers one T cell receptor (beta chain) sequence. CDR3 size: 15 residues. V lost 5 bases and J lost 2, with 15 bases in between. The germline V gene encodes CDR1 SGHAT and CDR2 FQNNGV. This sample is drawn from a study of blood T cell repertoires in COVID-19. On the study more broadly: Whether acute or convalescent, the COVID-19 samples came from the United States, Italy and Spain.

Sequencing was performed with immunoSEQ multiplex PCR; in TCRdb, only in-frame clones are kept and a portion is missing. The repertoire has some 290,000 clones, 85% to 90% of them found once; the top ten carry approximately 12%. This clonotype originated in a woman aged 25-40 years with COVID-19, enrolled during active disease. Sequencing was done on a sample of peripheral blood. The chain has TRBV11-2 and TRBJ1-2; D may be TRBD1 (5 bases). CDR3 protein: CASSHGLTANYGYTF. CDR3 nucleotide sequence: TGTGCCAGCAGCCACGGCTTGACAGCCAACTATGGCTACACCTTC.